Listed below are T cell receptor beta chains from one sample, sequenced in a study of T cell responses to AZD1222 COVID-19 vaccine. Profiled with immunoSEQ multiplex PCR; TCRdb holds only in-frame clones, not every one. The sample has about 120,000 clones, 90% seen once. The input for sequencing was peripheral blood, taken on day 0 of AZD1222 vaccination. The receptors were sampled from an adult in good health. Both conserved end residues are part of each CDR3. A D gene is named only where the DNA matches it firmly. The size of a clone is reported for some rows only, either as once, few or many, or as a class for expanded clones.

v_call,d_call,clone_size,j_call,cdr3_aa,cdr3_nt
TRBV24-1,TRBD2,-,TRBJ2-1,CATSDRSGIGFNEQFF,TGTGCCACCAGTGATAGAAGCGGGATAGGATTCAATGAGCAGTTCTTC
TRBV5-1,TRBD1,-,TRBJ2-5,CASSSRDSQETQYF,TGCGCCAGCAGTTCCCGGGACAGCCAAGAGACCCAGTACTTC
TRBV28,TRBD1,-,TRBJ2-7,CASSLPGTGAYEQYF,TGTGCCAGCAGTCTACCCGGGACAGGGGCCTACGAGCAGTACTTC
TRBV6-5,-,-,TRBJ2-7,CASSRGVGGYEQYF,TGTGCCAGCAGCCGTGGGGTAGGGGGTTACGAGCAGTACTTC
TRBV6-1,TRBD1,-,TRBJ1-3,CAGGRDSSGNTIYF,TGTGCCGGCGGCCGGGACAGCTCTGGAAACACCATATATTTT
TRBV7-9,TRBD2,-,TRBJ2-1,CASSLGAGVPYNEQFF,TGTGCCAGCAGCTTAGGGGCGGGGGTCCCCTACAATGAGCAGTTCTTC
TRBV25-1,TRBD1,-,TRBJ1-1,CASSHPAPGTGTEAFF,TGTGCCAGCAGCCATCCGGCTCCCGGGACAGGGACTGAAGCTTTCTTT
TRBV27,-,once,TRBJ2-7,CASSPGGGASPYEQYF,TGTGCCAGCAGTCCCGGCGGAGGGGCTAGTCCCTACGAGCAGTACTTC
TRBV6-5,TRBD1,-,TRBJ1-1,CASSQTGLSEAFF,TGTGCCAGCAGCCAGACAGGGTTGAGTGAAGCTTTCTTT
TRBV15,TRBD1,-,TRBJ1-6,CATSKAGGIISSPLHF,TGTGCCACCAGCAAGGCAGGGGGAATAATAAGTTCACCCCTCCACTTT
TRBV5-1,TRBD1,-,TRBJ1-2,CASSLGQGNYGYTF,TGCGCCAGCAGCTTGGGACAGGGTAACTATGGCTACACCTTC
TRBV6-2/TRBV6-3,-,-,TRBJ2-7,CASSYSGGTKRGEQYF,TGTGCCAGCAGTTACTCGGGCGGGACGAAAAGGGGGGAGCAGTACTTC
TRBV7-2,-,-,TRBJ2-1,CASSSRTISLSNEQFF,TGTGCCAGCAGCTCCCGGACTATTTCCTTGAGCAATGAGCAGTTCTTC
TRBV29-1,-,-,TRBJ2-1,CSTDSLYSREQFF,TGCAGCACAGACTCCCTCTATTCTCGCGAGCAGTTCTTC
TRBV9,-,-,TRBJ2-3,CASSVGGGTLLTDTQYF,TGTGCCAGCAGCGTAGGAGGGGGGACTCTACTCACAGATACGCAGTATTTT
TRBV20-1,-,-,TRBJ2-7,CSASILFYEQYF,TGCAGTGCTAGTATATTATTCTACGAGCAGTACTTC
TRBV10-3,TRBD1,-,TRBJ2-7,CAISEPSRDRVPYEQYF,TGTGCCATCAGTGAGCCGTCCCGGGACAGGGTCCCCTACGAGCAGTACTTC
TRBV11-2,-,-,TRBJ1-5,CASSLSGNQPQHF,TGTGCCAGCAGCTTATCTGGCAATCAGCCCCAGCATTTT
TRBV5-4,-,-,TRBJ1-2,CASSRRGGLSYGYTF,TGTGCCAGCAGCCGAAGGGGAGGGCTAAGCTATGGCTACACCTTC
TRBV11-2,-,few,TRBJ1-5,CASSLGQTSNQPQHF,TGTGCCAGCAGCTTAGGACAGACTAGCAATCAGCCCCAGCATTTT
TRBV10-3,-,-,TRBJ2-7,CAISVRGAEQYF,TGTGCCATCAGTGTTAGGGGGGCCGAGCAGTACTTC
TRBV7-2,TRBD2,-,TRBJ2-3,CASSLRLAGSTDTQYF,TGTGCCAGCAGCTTGAGACTAGCGGGGAGCACAGATACGCAGTATTTT
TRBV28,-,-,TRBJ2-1,CASNTVYNEQFF,TGTGCCAGCAACACGGTGTACAATGAGCAGTTCTTC
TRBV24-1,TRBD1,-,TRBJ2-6,CATSEAGGSGANVLTF,TGTGCCACCAGTGAGGCAGGGGGTTCTGGGGCCAACGTCCTGACTTTC
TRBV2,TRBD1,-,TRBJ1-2,CASKGQADYGYTF,TGTGCCAGTAAGGGACAGGCGGACTATGGCTACACCTTC
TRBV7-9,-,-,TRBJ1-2,CASSLGVGYGYTF,TGTGCCAGCAGCTTAGGGGTCGGCTATGGCTACACCTTC
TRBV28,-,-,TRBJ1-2,CASNRKGDYGYTF,TGTGCCAGCAATAGGAAGGGAGACTATGGCTACACCTTC
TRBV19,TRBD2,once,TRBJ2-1,CASSNLTSGRGNEQFF,TGTGCCAGTAGTAACCTGACTAGCGGGAGAGGCAATGAGCAGTTCTTC
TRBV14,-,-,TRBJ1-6,CASSRQPDNSPLHF,TGTGCCAGCAGCCGACAACCGGATAATTCACCCCTCCACTTT
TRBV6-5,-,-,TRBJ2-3,CASNRGESDTQYF,TGTGCCAGCAACCGGGGAGAGTCAGATACGCAGTATTTT
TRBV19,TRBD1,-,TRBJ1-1,CASSRTGGNTEAFF,TGTGCCAGTAGTCGGACAGGGGGGAACACTGAAGCTTTCTTT
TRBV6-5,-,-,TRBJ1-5,CASSYSLTSDQPQHF,TGTGCCAGCAGTTACTCACTGACATCTGATCAGCCCCAGCATTTT
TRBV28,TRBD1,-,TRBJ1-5,CASSLSHSTGAVQPQHF,TGTGCCAGCAGTTTATCGCACTCGACAGGGGCAGTTCAGCCCCAGCATTTT
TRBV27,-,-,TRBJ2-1,CASSSSESYNEQFF,TGTGCCAGCAGTTCCAGTGAATCCTACAATGAGCAGTTCTTC
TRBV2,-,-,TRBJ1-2,CASSRPGGYTF,TGTGCCAGCAGTCGCCCGGGCGGCTACACCTTC
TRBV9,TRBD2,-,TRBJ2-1,CASSVFGLAGAEQFF,TGTGCCAGCAGCGTCTTCGGACTAGCGGGAGCTGAGCAGTTCTTC
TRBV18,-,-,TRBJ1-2,CASSPPSHNYGYTF,TGTGCCAGCTCACCACCTAGCCACAACTATGGCTACACCTTC
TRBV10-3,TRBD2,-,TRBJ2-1,CAISVLAGGSNEQFF,TGTGCCATCAGCGTACTAGCGGGAGGTTCCAATGAGCAGTTCTTC
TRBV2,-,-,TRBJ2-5,CASSENGQWTQYF,TGTGCCAGCAGTGAAAACGGCCAGTGGACCCAGTACTTC
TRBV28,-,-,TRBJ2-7,CASSLSIEQYF,TGTGCCAGCAGTTTATCGATCGAGCAGTACTTC
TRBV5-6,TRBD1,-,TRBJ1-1,CASSLGRDRITFF,TGTGCCAGCAGCCTTGGACGGGACAGAATCACTTTCTTT
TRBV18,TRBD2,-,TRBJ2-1,CASSPASGPQGQFF,TGTGCCAGCTCACCGGCTAGCGGCCCTCAGGGGCAGTTCTTC
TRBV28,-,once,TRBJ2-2,CASSPLSASLGELFF,TGTGCCAGCAGCCCCCTCAGCGCCTCCCTCGGGGAGCTGTTTTTT
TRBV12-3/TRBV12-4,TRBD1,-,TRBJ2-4,CASRKTGVNIQYF,TGTGCCAGCAGGAAGACAGGGGTAAACATTCAGTACTTC
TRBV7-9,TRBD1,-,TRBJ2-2,CASSLIKTGANTGELFF,TGTGCCAGCAGCTTAATAAAGACAGGGGCGAACACCGGGGAGCTGTTTTTT
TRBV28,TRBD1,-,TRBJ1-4,CASSEYRGPNEKLFF,TGTGCCAGCAGTGAATACAGGGGGCCTAATGAAAAACTGTTTTTT
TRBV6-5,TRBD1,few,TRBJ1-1,CASRQGARAFF,TGTGCCAGTAGACAGGGGGCGAGAGCTTTCTTT
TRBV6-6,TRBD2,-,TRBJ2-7,CARRLADTISYEQYF,TGTGCCAGGAGACTAGCGGATACCATTTCCTACGAGCAGTACTTC
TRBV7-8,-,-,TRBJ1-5,CASSLAEAQPQHF,TGTGCCAGCAGCTTAGCGGAAGCTCAGCCCCAGCATTTT
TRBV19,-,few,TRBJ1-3,CASSGTVSGNTIYF,TGTGCCAGTAGTGGTACAGTCTCTGGAAACACCATATATTTT
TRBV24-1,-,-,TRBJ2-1,CATSDSGLGGSYNEQFF,TGTGCCACCAGTGATTCAGGACTAGGGGGCTCCTACAATGAGCAGTTCTTC
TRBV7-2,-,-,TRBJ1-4,CASSLGQSTNEKLFF,TGTGCCAGCAGCTTAGGACAATCAACTAATGAAAAACTGTTTTTT
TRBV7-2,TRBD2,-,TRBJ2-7,CASSAGTSGSPYEQYF,TGTGCCAGCAGCGCAGGGACTAGCGGTAGTCCCTACGAGCAGTACTTC
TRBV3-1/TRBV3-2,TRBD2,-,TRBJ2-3,CASSLGGSTDTQYF,TGTGCCAGCAGCCTGGGAGGGAGCACAGATACGCAGTATTTT
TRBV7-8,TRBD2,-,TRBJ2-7,CASSLGDSGTAYEQYF,TGTGCCAGCAGCTTGGGTGATAGCGGGACCGCCTACGAGCAGTACTTC
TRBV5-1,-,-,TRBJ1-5,CASSFRGGQPQHF,TGCGCCAGCAGCTTTAGGGGGGGTCAGCCCCAGCATTTT
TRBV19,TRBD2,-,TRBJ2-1,CASSIVSGRDNEQFF,TGTGCCAGTAGTATAGTCAGCGGGAGGGACAATGAGCAGTTCTTC
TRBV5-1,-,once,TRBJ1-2,CASRLFTTNYGYTF,TGCGCCAGCAGGCTTTTCACAACTAACTATGGCTACACCTTC
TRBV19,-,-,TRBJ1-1,CASSFGQPWNTEAFF,TGTGCCAGTAGTTTTGGACAGCCCTGGAACACTGAAGCTTTCTTT
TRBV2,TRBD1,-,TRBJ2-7,CASSTQGAYEQYF,TGTGCCAGCAGTACCCAGGGGGCCTACGAGCAGTACTTC